These 8 T cell receptor beta chains were sequenced from one sample in a study of T cells in Graves' hyperthyroidism and ophthalmopathy. The TCR beta CDR3 regions underwent amplification using RNA transcripts as the source. HTBI primers drove first-round RT-PCR of the TCR CDR3. TCRdb reprocessed the multiplex PCR reads via MiXCR and lists one record per CDR3 protein. The table records about 410,000 distinct CDR3 sequences, roughly 14% of them present only once. Sequenced sample: blood. The receptors here all came from a man aged 18 to 30 with Graves' ophthalmopathy.

This clonotype was observed a few times. The genes are TRBV27 and TRBJ2-3; 10 bases are a match to TRBD2. J was trimmed by 3 bases and V by 7 bases; bases with no gene match: 19. Germline-derived CDR1 and CDR2 are MNHEY and SMNVEV (reference sequence). The CDR3 runs 19 residues. The CDR3 protein is CASIRGLASGRGGTDTQYF. CDR3 coding DNA: TGTGCCAGCATCCGGGGACTGGCTAGCGGGAGAGGAGGGACAGATACGCAGTATTTT.

This clonotype was counted at least ten times. The rearrangement links TRBV19 to TRBJ1-5, with D possibly TRBD1 on 5 matching bases. V was pared by 1 base and J by 7 bases, with 8 bases between. The germline V gene encodes CDR1 LNHDA and CDR2 SQIVND (reference sequence). The CDR3 covers 13 residues. The CDR3 region is CASSIGGSQPQHF. The CDR3 region has the DNA TGTGCCAGTAGTATAGGGGGGAGCCAGCCCCAGCATTTT.

This clonotype was recorded many times. The chain has TRBV6-1 and TRBJ2-5; no clear D. The CDR3 runs to 11 residues. The germline V gene encodes CDR1 MNHNS and CDR2 SASEGT. V dropped 10 bases and J dropped 1 base, with 7 bases sitting between them. The CDR3 region has the DNA TGTGCCACCATATCCCAAGAGACCCAGTACTTC. Translation gives CATISQETQYF.

This clonotype has more than one count but fewer than ten. The V call is TRBV20-1, the J call TRBJ2-5, with unresolved D. The CDR3 sequence is 15 residues long. V lost 3 bases and J 0 bases, leaving 14 bases between the germline ends. The germline CDR1 and CDR2 sequences are DFQATT and SNEGSKA (reference sequence). CDR3: CSASRSPTHQETQYF. The CDR3 DNA reads TGCAGTGCTAGCCGGTCACCAACCCACCAAGAGACCCAGTACTTC.

The chain couples TRBV5-8 to TRBJ2-1, with TRBD1 as a possible D gene (5 bases). Trimming pared 4 bases from V and 5 bases from J, leaving 16 bases between. CDR1 and CDR2 from the germline V gene are SGHTS and YDEGEE. The CDR3 covers 15 residues. In DNA, the CDR3 is TGTGCCAGCAGCAATCCAAGGGGATGGGACAATGAGCAGTTCTTC. This encodes CASSNPRGWDNEQFF.

This clonotype was detected ten times or more. V usage is TRBV3-1 and J usage is TRBJ2-7; D is undetermined. The CDR3 loop spans 15 amino acids. Germline V gene data show CDR1 as LGHDT and CDR2 as YNNKEL (reference sequence). The germline V and J ends were trimmed by 0 bases and 2 bases, with 11 bases remaining between them. The CDR3 loop is CASSQDPPVTYEQYF. CDR3 nucleotide sequence: TGTGCCAGCAGCCAAGATCCTCCAGTAACCTACGAGCAGTACTTC.

This clonotype showed up many times. CDR3 DNA sequence: TGCGCCAGCAGCTGGGGGGGACTATCAATTGTCACAGATACGCAGTATTTT. Protein sequence: CASSWGGLSIVTDTQYF. The chain is built from TRBV5-1 and TRBJ2-3; 7 bases match TRBD2. There are 17 residues in the CDR3. With V trimmed by 3 bases and J by 2 bases, 12 bases remained unmatched. Germline lookup yields CDR1 SGHRS and CDR2 YFSETQ. The whole variable domain, filled in from reference TRBV5-1 and TRBJ2-3, reads KAGVTQTPRYLIKTRGQQVTLSCSPISGHRSVSWYQQTPGQGLQFLFEYFSETQRNKGNFPGRFSGRQFSNSRSEMNVSTLELGDSALYLCASSWGGLSIVTDTQYFGPGTRLTVL.

This clonotype was counted ten times or more. This chain links TRBV27 with TRBJ2-7; the match to TRBD1 covers 8 bases. The CDR3 spans 15 residues. The germline V gene has CDR1 MNHEY and CDR2 SMNVEV (reference sequence). V was pared by 10 bases and J by 1 base, with 12 bases of the junction left unmatched. CDR3 amino acids: CATKYAGTGSYEQYF. CDR3 nucleotide sequence: TGTGCCACTAAGTACGCCGGGACAGGTTCCTACGAGCAGTACTTC.